Following are 21 T cell receptor beta chains from one sample sequenced in a study of blood T cell repertoires in COVID-19. The method was immunoSEQ multiplex PCR; TCRdb's version includes in-frame clones alone and lacks a portion of them. The profile shows over 150,000 clones, approximately 91% of them singletons. The specimen sequenced was peripheral blood. The receptor set was obtained from a man aged 50 to 60 with acute or convalescent COVID-19.

This sequence joins TRBV4-1 and TRBJ2-1, with 10 bases identical to TRBD1. The germline CDR1 and CDR2 sequences are MGHRA and YSYEKL. The CDR3 has 16 amino acids. Trimming at V came to 0 bases and at J to 2 bases, leaving 1 base not matched to a gene. This CDR3 is CASSQEGTGAYNEQFF. The CDR3, as DNA: TGCGCCAGCAGCCAAGAGGGGACAGGGGCCTACAATGAGCAGTTCTTC.

This chain connects TRBV7-9 to TRBJ2-5, with D perhaps matching TRBD2 (6 bases). CDR3 length: 19 residues. Germline CDR1 is SEHNR and CDR2 is FQNEAQ (reference sequence). Trimming pared 1 base from V and 4 bases from J, leaving 25 bases between. CDR3 residues: CASSLGWVGGGGTGETQYF. CDR3 DNA sequence: TGTGCCAGCAGCTTAGGTTGGGTGGGGGGAGGAGGAACTGGAGAGACCCAGTACTTC. Combining the CDR3 with reference TRBV7-9 and TRBJ2-5 gives the whole variable domain DTGVSQNPRHKITKRGQNVTFRCDPISEHNRLYWYRQTLGQGPEFLTYFQNEAQLEKSRLLSDRFSAERPKGSFSTLEIQRTEQGDSAMYLCASSLGWVGGGGTGETQYFGPGTRLLVL.

The chain combines TRBV9 with TRBJ2-1; D is perhaps TRBD1 (6 bases). With 4 bases removed from V and 3 bases from J, the gap between germline ends came to 14 bases. CDR3 length: 15 amino acids. Germline V gene sequence: CDR1 SGDLS, CDR2 YYNGEE. The DNA for the CDR3 is TGTGCCAGCAGCCCTTTTCGGGACAACTACAATGAGCAGTTCTTC. This gives the protein CASSPFRDNYNEQFF.

The chain combines TRBV19 with TRBJ1-1; 7 bases fit TRBD1. Unmatched junction bases numbered 9, after V lost 5 bases and J lost 3 bases. In germline, CDR1 is LNHDA, CDR2 SQIVND (reference sequence). The CDR3 runs to 15 residues. The CDR3 bases are TGTGCCAGTAGTGCCGCACATCAGGGGGACACTGAAGCTTTCTTT. Amino acids: CASSAAHQGDTEAFF.

The chain employs TRBV28 and TRBJ1-5, with D uncertain. V was shortened by 3 bases and J by 8 bases, with 17 bases between the two germline ends. Germline CDR1 and CDR2: MDHEN and SYDVKM. The CDR3 loop spans 15 amino acids. CDR3 amino acids: CASSLVQSVMEPQHF. The CDR3 nucleotides are TGTGCCAGCAGTTTGGTACAGTCAGTCATGGAGCCCCAGCATTTT.

V usage is TRBV19 and J usage is TRBJ1-6, with D unresolved. CDR1 is LNHDA, CDR2 SQIVND, per germline (reference sequence). The germline V and J ends were trimmed by 4 bases and 7 bases, with 8 bases remaining between them. This CDR3 has 13 residues. In nucleotides, the CDR3 is TGTGCCAGTAGTACTACAGTAAATTCACCCCTCCACTTT. Amino acid sequence: CASSTTVNSPLHF.

This clone was seen a few times. The chain carries TRBV7-8 and TRBJ1-6, with D tentatively TRBD1 (6 bases). The CDR3 has 16 residues. CDR1 and CDR2 (germline): SGHVS, FQNEAQ. V was shortened by 5 bases and J by 5 bases, with 16 bases between the two germline ends. CDR3 protein: CASSPDGGGDNSPLHF. CDR3 bases: TGTGCCAGCAGCCCGGATGGGGGGGGCGATAATTCACCCCTCCACTTT.

The V and J genes are TRBV7-8 and TRBJ1-5; the match to TRBD1 covers 11 bases. The CDR3 is 16 residues long. Germline V gene data show CDR1 as SGHVS and CDR2 as FQNEAQ. Trimming at V came to 2 bases and at J to 2 bases, leaving 2 bases not matched to a gene. CDR3 region: CASSLRDRGGNQPQHF. The CDR3 coding sequence is TGTGCCAGCAGCTTAAGGGACAGGGGGGGCAATCAGCCCCAGCATTTT.

The chain joins TRBV4-3 to TRBJ2-1; 9 bases are shared with TRBD1. V trimming: 4 bases; J trimming: 5 bases; junction bases outside the gene matches: 9. The CDR3 runs 16 residues. CDR1 is LGHNA, CDR2 YSLEER, per germline. DNA of the CDR3: TGCGCCAGCAGCCCCAAGTCTGGGACAGGGAACAATGAGCAGTTCTTC. Translating gives CASSPKSGTGNNEQFF.

V is TRBV13 and J is TRBJ2-3, with 9 bases identical to TRBD1. This CDR3 has 15 amino acids. Trimming at V came to 4 bases and at J to 3 bases, leaving 5 bases not matched to a gene. From germline, CDR1 is PRHDT and CDR2 FYEKMQ (reference sequence). The CDR3 nucleotides read TGTGCCAGCAGCTCCCGGGGACAGGGTACAGATACGCAGTATTTT. Protein: CASSSRGQGTDTQYF.

The CDR3 here is CASRTGIYNEQFF. Here the CDR3 DNA reads TGTGCCAGCAGAACAGGGATTTACAATGAGCAGTTCTTC. V is TRBV27 and J is TRBJ2-1; TRBD1 might be the D (6 bases). CDR1 and CDR2 (germline): MNHEY, SMNVEV (reference sequence). The ends were cut back, 6 bases at V and 4 bases at J, with 10 bases in the middle. The length of the CDR3 is 13 residues.

The chain recombines TRBV27 with TRBJ1-1; TRBD1 agrees at 8 bases. The CDR3 sequence is 14 residues long. Germline-derived CDR1 and CDR2 are MNHEY and SMNVEV (reference sequence). V gave up 5 bases and J gave up 5 bases; unmatched junction bases: 7. The CDR3 nucleotides read TGTGCCAGCAGTCCGATGACAGGGGTGACTGAAGCTTTCTTT. It is translated as CASSPMTGVTEAFF.

The CDR3 loop reads CASSLGGTVAKNIQYF. CDR3 in DNA: TGTGCCAGCAGCTTAGGGGGCACAGTAGCCAAAAACATTCAGTACTTC. The gene calls are TRBV7-9 and TRBJ2-4; D might be TRBD1 (5 bases). Trimming pared 1 base from V and 0 bases from J, leaving 10 bases between. Germline loops: CDR1 SEHNR, CDR2 FQNEAQ (reference sequence). The CDR3 is 16 amino acids.

The chain uses TRBV28 and TRBJ2-5, with a weak D call TRBD2 (6 bases). Germline-derived CDR1 and CDR2 are MDHEN and SYDVKM. V was trimmed by 8 bases and J by 2 bases, leaving 9 bases between them. This CDR3 spans 12 amino acids. The CDR3 nucleotides read TGTGCCAGCCGGGGGTGGCAAGAGACCCAGTACTTC. Translating it yields CASRGWQETQYF.

This chain links TRBV11-2 with TRBJ1-6; D remains unclear. The CDR3 consists of 16 residues. The germline CDR1 and CDR2 sequences are SGHAT and FQNNGV. V was cut by 2 bases and J by 4 bases, with 12 bases left in between. The CDR3 nucleotides read TGTGCCAGCAGCTTACAAAGGGCGGGATATAATTCACCCCTCCACTTT. Its protein is CASSLQRAGYNSPLHF.

This clone occurred a few times. The chain joins TRBV7-9 to TRBJ1-6; D gene unclear. The CDR3 is 15 residues long. Germline V gives CDR1 SEHNR, CDR2 FQNEAQ (reference sequence). Trimming stripped 4 bases from V and 8 bases from J, with 15 bases between. The CDR3 coding sequence is TGTGCCAGCAGCTCAGGTGGTTGGAAAGATTCACCCCTCCACTTT. This translates into CASSSGGWKDSPLHF.

J is TRBJ2-3 and V is TRBV7-9; D not resolved. CDR3 length: 14 residues. The V end was cut by 2 bases, the J end by 1 base, with 7 bases between. Germline loops: CDR1 SEHNR, CDR2 FQNEAQ (reference sequence). CDR3 loop: CASSLRLRTDTQYF. The CDR3 coding sequence is TGTGCCAGCAGCTTAAGACTCCGCACAGATACGCAGTATTTT.

The chain combines TRBV5-1 with TRBJ1-2; D not certain. CDR1 is SGHRS, CDR2 YFSETQ, per germline. The CDR3 is 12 amino acids. V was shortened by 3 bases and J by 6 bases, with 9 bases between the two germline ends. The CDR3 sequence: CASSSDKNGYTF. The CDR3 DNA follows: TGCGCCAGCAGCTCCGACAAGAATGGCTACACCTTC. Full variable domain (rest looked up from reference TRBV5-1 and TRBJ1-2): KAGVTQTPRYLIKTRGQQVTLSCSPISGHRSVSWYQQTPGQGLQFLFEYFSETQRNKGNFPGRFSGRQFSNSRSEMNVSTLELGDSALYLCASSSDKNGYTFGSGTRLTVV.

For the CDR3, the DNA is TGTGCCAGCAGTTTGACAGGACGATGGTACGAGCAGTACTTC. Protein: CASSLTGRWYEQYF. This chain uses TRBV28 with TRBJ2-7, with a possible D match to TRBD1 (6 bases). The CDR3 loop spans 14 amino acids. V lost 3 bases and J lost 4, with 13 bases in between. Germline assignment: CDR1 MDHEN and CDR2 SYDVKM.

The V gene is TRBV27, the J gene TRBJ1-5; perhaps TRBD1 as D (5 bases). V lost 10 bases and J 4 bases, leaving 14 bases between the germline ends. The germline gives CDR1 MNHEY, CDR2 SMNVEV (reference sequence). This CDR3 region has 13 residues. The CDR3 DNA reads TGTGCCACCGGGCCGGGGGGAAATCAGCCCCAGCATTTT. Amino acids: CATGPGGNQPQHF.

The chain recombines TRBV24-1 with TRBJ1-5, with a weak D call TRBD1 (6 bases). Germline V gene sequence: CDR1 KGHDR, CDR2 SFDVKD. Trimming left V 5 bases short and J 2 bases short, with 6 bases between. The CDR3 has 13 residues. CDR3: CATSAGGNQPQHF. In DNA form, the CDR3 reads TGTGCCACCAGTGCAGGGGGCAATCAGCCCCAGCATTTT.